This T cell receptor beta chain was identified during a study of cytomegalovirus exposure and HLA in healthy donors. The table came from immunoSEQ multiplex PCR; TCRdb's copy has only in-frame clones and leaves some out. The sample contains around 300,000 clones, 65% to 90% of which appear only once. The CDR3 consists of 17 residues. V was shortened by 4 bases and J by 8 bases, with 24 bases between the two germline ends. Germline V lookup: CDR1 SGHVS, CDR2 FQNEAQ. V is TRBV7-8 and J is TRBJ1-3, with a weak D call TRBD1 (6 bases). The TCR comes from a woman aged 18-29 years in good health and CMV-seronegative. Sequences were obtained from PBMCs. The CDR3 DNA follows: TGTGCCAGCAGCTCCCGACAGGTCATCGAGTTAGGAGACACCATATATTTT. Its translation: CASSSRQVIELGDTIYF.